These 9 T cell receptor beta chains share one sample of origin, sequenced in a study of shared clonotypes between healthy human individuals. Assay used: immunoSEQ multiplex PCR; TCRdb lists only in-frame clones, some missing. The sample lists more than 2 million clones; around 95% were seen once. The sample was naive CD4+ T cells sorted from blood. Subset: CD45RA+ positively selected. The receptors shown here come from a man between 18 and 29 years old in good health.

CDR3 protein: CASSLGRGHYEQYF. The CDR3 DNA reads as TGTGCCAGCAGCTTAGGGCGGGGGCACTACGAGCAGTACTTC. This chain links TRBV7-2 with TRBJ2-7, with TRBD2 as a possible D gene (7 bases). CDR3 length: 14 residues. Per the germline V gene, CDR1 is SGHTA and CDR2 is FQGNSA. Trimming removed 1 base from V and 3 bases from J, with 10 bases in between.

This chain links TRBV6-5 with TRBJ1-3, with 9 nucleotides matching TRBD1. The length of the CDR3 is 15 residues. Trimming at V came to 4 bases and at J to 3 bases, leaving 4 bases not matched to a gene. The germline V gene encodes CDR1 MNHEY and CDR2 SVGAGI. CDR3 in DNA: TGTGCCAGCAGTTCCGGGACAGGGTTTGGAAACACCATATATTTT. Translation gives CASSSGTGFGNTIYF.

In this sample, this clone turned up once. The chain uses TRBV9 and TRBJ2-2; D unresolved. CDR3 length equals 16 residues. Germline CDR1 reads SGDLS; CDR2 reads YYNGEE. V was shortened by 0 bases and J by 6 bases, with 15 bases between the two germline ends. The CDR3 loop reads CASSVGHTNLAGELFF. In DNA form, the CDR3 reads TGTGCCAGCAGCGTAGGACACACTAACTTGGCCGGGGAGCTGTTTTTT.

The genes are TRBV6-1 and TRBJ2-2; 12 bases are shared with TRBD2. The CDR3 covers 15 residues. Germline V gives CDR1 MNHNS, CDR2 SASEGT. V lost 4 bases, J lost 5 bases, and 2 bases stayed unmatched. The CDR3 spells CASSGLAGVTGELFF. The DNA for the CDR3 is TGTGCCAGCAGTGGACTAGCGGGAGTTACCGGGGAGCTGTTTTTT.

The rearrangement links TRBV10-3 to TRBJ2-5, with D possibly matching TRBD1 (6 bases). V shed 3 bases and J shed 5 bases, with 10 bases lying between them. This CDR3 spans 13 amino acids. The germline CDR1 and CDR2 sequences are ENHRY and SYGVKD. This CDR3 reads CAISDQGWETQYF. The DNA for the CDR3 is TGTGCCATCAGTGATCAGGGGTGGGAGACCCAGTACTTC.

The rearrangement joins TRBV2 to TRBJ1-2; D unclear. This CDR3 comprises 13 residues. V was shortened by 3 bases and J by 1 base, with 6 bases between the two germline ends. From germline, CDR1 is SNHLY and CDR2 FYNNEI. This chain's CDR3 is CASSDKSNYGYTF. CDR3 nucleotides: TGTGCCAGCAGTGATAAGAGTAACTATGGCTACACCTTC.

V gene TRBV19 combines with J gene TRBJ2-7; 7 positions agree with TRBD2. CDR1 LNHDA and CDR2 SQIVND come from the germline V gene (reference sequence). The J segment lost 2 bases and the V segment lost 4 bases, leaving 2 bases of the junction unmatched. The CDR3 extends over 13 amino acids. CDR3 coding DNA: TGTGCCAGTAGTAGGGGGGGACCCTACGAGCAGTACTTC. Translating gives CASSRGGPYEQYF.

The J gene is TRBJ2-5, the V gene TRBV7-6; 12 bases are shared with TRBD1. CDR1 SGHVS and CDR2 FNYEAQ come from the germline V gene. V was pared by 5 bases and J by 3 bases, with 4 bases of the junction left unmatched. The CDR3 spans 15 residues. The CDR3 here is CASSLGTGGEETQYF. CDR3 coding DNA: TGTGCCAGCAGCCTAGGGACAGGGGGCGAAGAGACCCAGTACTTC.

This clone was counted a single time. The rearrangement joins TRBV7-2 to TRBJ2-5, with D possibly being TRBD2 (6 bases). V dropped 2 bases and J dropped 4 bases, with 17 bases sitting between them. Germline CDR1 SGHTA, CDR2 FQGNSA. CDR3 length: 16 amino acids. CDR3 region: CASSLSLAQVGETQYF. In nucleotides, the CDR3 is TGTGCCAGCAGCTTATCCCTAGCGCAGGTGGGAGAGACCCAGTACTTC.